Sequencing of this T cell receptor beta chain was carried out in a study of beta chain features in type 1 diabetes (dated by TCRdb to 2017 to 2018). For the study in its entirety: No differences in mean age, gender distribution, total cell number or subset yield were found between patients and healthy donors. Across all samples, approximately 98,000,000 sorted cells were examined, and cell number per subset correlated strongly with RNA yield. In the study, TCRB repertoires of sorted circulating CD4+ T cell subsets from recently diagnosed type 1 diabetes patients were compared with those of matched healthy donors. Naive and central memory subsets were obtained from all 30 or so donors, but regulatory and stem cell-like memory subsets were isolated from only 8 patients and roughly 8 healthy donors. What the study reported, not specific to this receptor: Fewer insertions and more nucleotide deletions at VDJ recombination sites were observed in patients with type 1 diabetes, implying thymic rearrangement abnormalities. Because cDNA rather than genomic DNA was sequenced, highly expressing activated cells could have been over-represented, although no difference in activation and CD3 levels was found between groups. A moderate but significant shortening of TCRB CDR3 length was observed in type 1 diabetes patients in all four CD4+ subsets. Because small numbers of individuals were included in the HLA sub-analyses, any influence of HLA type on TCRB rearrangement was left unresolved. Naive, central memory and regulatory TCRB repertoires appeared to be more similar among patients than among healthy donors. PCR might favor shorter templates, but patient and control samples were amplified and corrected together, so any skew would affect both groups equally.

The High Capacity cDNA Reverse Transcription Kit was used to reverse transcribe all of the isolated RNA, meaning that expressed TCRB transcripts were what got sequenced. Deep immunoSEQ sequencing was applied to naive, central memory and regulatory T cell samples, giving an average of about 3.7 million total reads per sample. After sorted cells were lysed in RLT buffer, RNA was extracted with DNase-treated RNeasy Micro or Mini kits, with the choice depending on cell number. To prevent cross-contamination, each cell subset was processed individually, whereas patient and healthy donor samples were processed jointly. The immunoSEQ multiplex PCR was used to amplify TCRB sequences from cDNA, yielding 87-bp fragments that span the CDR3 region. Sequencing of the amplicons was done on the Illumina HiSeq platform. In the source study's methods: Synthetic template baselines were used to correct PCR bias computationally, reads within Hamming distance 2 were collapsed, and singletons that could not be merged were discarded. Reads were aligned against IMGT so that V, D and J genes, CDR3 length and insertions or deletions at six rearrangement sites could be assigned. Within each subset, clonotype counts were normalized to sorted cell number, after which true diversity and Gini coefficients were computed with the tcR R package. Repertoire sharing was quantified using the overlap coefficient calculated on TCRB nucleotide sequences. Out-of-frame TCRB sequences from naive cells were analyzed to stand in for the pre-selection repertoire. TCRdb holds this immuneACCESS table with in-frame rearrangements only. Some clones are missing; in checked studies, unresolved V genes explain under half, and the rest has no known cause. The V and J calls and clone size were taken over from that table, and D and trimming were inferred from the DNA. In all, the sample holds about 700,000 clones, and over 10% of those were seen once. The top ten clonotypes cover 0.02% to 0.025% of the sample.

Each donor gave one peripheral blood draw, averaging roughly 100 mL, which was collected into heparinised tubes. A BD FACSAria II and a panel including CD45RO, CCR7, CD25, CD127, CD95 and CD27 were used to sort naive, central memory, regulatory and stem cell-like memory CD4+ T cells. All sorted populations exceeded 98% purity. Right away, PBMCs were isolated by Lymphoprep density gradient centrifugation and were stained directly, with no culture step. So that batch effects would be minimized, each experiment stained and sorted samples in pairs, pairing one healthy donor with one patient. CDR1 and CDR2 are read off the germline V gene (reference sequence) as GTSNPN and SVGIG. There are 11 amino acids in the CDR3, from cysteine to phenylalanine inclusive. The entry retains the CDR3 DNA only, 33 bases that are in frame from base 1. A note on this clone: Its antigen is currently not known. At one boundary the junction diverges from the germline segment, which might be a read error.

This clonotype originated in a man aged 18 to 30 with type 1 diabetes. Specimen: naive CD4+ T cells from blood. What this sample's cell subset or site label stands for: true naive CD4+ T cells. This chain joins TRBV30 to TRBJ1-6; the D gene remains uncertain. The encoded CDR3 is CAWSVAQFTYF. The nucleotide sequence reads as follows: TGTGCCTGGAGTGTAGCCCAATTCACGTACTTT.